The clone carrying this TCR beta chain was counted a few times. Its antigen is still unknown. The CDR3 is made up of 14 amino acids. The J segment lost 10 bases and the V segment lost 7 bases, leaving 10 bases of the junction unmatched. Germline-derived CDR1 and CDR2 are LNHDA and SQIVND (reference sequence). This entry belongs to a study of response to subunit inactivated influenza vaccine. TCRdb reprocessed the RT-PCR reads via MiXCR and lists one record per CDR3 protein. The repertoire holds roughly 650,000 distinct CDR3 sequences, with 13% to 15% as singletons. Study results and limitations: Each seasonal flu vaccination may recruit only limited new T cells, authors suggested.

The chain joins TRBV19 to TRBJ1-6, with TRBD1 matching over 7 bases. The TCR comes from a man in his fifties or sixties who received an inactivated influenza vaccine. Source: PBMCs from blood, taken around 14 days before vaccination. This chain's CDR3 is CASTVDRVKSPLHF. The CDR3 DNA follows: TGTGCCAGTACCGTTGACAGGGTAAAGTCACCCCTCCACTTT.